These T cell receptor beta chains were read from a single sample in a study of T-cell reconstitution after alpha-beta-depleted transplantation in children. MiXCR was run by TCRdb on the PCR reads, yielding one entry per CDR3 protein. The profile shows about 290,000 distinct CDR3 sequences, around a tenth of them singletons. The specimen was PBMCs, collected before TCRalphabeta/CD19-depleted stem cell transplant. The origin of the receptors is a boy younger than two with acute myeloid leukemia, due to receive a stem cell transplant. The CDR3 runs from the conserved cysteine through the conserved F or W. A D gene is named only where the DNA matches it firmly. Only part of the rows carry a size: once, few, many, or a class if the clone is expanded.

TRBJ2-1	TRBV5-4	TRBD2	NA	TGTGCCAGCAGCAAGGGGACTAGCGGAAGTGAGCAGTTCTTC	CASSKGTSGSEQFF
TRBJ1-2	TRBV3-1	NA	NA	TGTGCCAGCAGCCGAGGTCATGGCTACACCTTC	CASSRGHGYTF
TRBJ2-6	TRBV4-3	TRBD2	NA	TGCGCCAGCAGCCAAGTTCCAGGACTAGCTATTTCTGGGGCCAACGTCCTGACTTTC	CASSQVPGLAISGANVLTF
TRBJ2-2	TRBV9	TRBD2	NA	TGTGCCAGCAGAACGGGACTATCGGGAGGGAACACCGGGGAGCTGTTTTTT	CASRTGLSGGNTGELFF
TRBJ2-7	TRBV20-1	NA	many	TGCAGTGCTCCTGGGAGAGAAATCCCCTACGAGCAGTACTTC	CSAPGREIPYEQYF
TRBJ2-7	TRBV15	NA	many	TGTGCCACCAGCAGACATCAGGGTTTCACCTACGAGCAGTACTTC	CATSRHQGFTYEQYF
TRBJ2-3	TRBV12-3/TRBV12-4	TRBD1	NA	TGTGCCAGCAGTCAAGGGACAGGGGGCACAGATACGCAGTATTTT	CASSQGTGGTDTQYF
TRBJ2-5	TRBV3-1	TRBD2	many	TGTGCCAGCAGCCAAGTGATAGCGGGGGGACAAGAGACCCAGTACTTC	CASSQVIAGGQETQYF
TRBJ2-7	TRBV7-2	NA	NA	TGTGCCAGCAGCTTAGCGGGAACCCCTTTCGGGCAGTACTTC	CASSLAGTPFGQYF
TRBJ1-2	TRBV19	NA	few	TGTGCCAGTAGGTTCGATGGCTACACCTTC	CASRFDGYTF
TRBJ1-5	TRBV28	NA	few	TGTGCCAGCAGTTCCCACCGGGAAGCGGGGAATCAGCCCCAGCATTTT	CASSSHREAGNQPQHF
TRBJ1-5	TRBV2	NA	many	TGTGCCAGCAGTAGGCTCAGGAATCAGCCCCAGCATTTT	CASSRLRNQPQHF
TRBJ2-5	TRBV5-1	NA	few	TGCGCCAGCAGCTTGTTTCAGAGCCAAGAGACCCAGTACTTC	CASSLFQSQETQYF
TRBJ1-1	TRBV20-1	NA	many	TGCAGTGCTAGGGGTGGGGGGGTTAACACTGAAGCTTTCTTT	CSARGGGVNTEAFF
TRBJ1-1	TRBV15	NA	few	TGTGCCACCAGCGCCAAAAATGACGGATACATGAACACTGAAGCTTTCTTT	CATSAKNDGYMNTEAFF
TRBJ2-3	TRBV7-9	NA	NA	TGTGCCAGCAGCTCGGTTAGGGACCTGCGGGGAGATACGCAGTATTTT	CASSSVRDLRGDTQYF
TRBJ2-7	TRBV10-3	NA	many	TGTGCCATCAGTGAAGGACCCGGTTTTAACCACGAGCAGTACTTC	CAISEGPGFNHEQYF
TRBJ2-1	TRBV5-6	NA	few	TGTGCCAGCAGCTCCCGACAGGTAAGCTCCTACAATGAGCAGTTCTTC	CASSSRQVSSYNEQFF
TRBJ2-3	TRBV7-6	NA	many	TGTGCCAGCAGCTTAGACATCACAGATACGCAGTATTTT	CASSLDITDTQYF
TRBJ1-2	TRBV5-1	NA	many	TGCGCCAGCAGCGGAGGTCCTCCCAACTATGGCTACACCTTC	CASSGGPPNYGYTF
TRBJ2-1	TRBV12-3/TRBV12-4	NA	many	TGTGCCAGCAGTCCGAATTTAGGTGTGGGCGCCGCGAACGCTGAGTTCTTC	CASSPNLGVGAANAEFF
TRBJ1-6	TRBV30	TRBD1	few	TGTGCCTGGTGCGACAGGGGCACTTCACCCCTCCACTTT	CAWCDRGTSPLHF
TRBJ2-7	TRBV27	NA	many	TGTGCCAGCAGTTTACTTGGAGGCGCCTACGAGCAGTACTTC	CASSLLGGAYEQYF
TRBJ2-3	TRBV5-4	NA	many	TGTGCCAGCAGCTTTGTAGGGCGGCGGGGCACAGATACGCAGTATTTT	CASSFVGRRGTDTQYF
TRBJ2-7	TRBV11-2	TRBD2	NA	TGTGCCAGCAGCTTAGAGCGGGAGGTTTACGAGCAGTACTTC	CASSLEREVYEQYF
TRBJ1-4	TRBV7-2	NA	many	TGTGCCAGCAGCTTTCAAGGAAATGAAAAACTGTTTTTT	CASSFQGNEKLFF
TRBJ2-1	TRBV7-3	TRBD2	NA	TGTGCCAGCAGCCCACTAGCGGGGGAATACAATGAGCAGTTCTTC	CASSPLAGEYNEQFF
TRBJ2-7	TRBV4-2	TRBD2	NA	TGTGCCAGCAGCCACCACGGGACTAGCGGGAGGTACGAGCAGTACTTC	CASSHHGTSGRYEQYF
TRBJ2-5	TRBV19	NA	many	TGTGCCAGTAGACCGGCAGGGAGGGAGACCCAGTACTTC	CASRPAGRETQYF